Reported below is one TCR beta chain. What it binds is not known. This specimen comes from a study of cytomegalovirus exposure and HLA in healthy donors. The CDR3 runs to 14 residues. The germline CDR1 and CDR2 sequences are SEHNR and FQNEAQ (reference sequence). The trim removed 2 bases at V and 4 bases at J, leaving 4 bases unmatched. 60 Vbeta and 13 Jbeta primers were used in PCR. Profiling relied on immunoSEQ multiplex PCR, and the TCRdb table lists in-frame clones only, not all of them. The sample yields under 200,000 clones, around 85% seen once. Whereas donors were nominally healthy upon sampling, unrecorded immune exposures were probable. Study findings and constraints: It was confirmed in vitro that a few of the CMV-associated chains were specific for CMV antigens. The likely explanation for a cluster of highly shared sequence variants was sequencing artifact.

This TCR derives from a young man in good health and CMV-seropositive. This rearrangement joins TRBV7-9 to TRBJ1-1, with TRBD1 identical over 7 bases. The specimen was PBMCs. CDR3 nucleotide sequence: TGTGCCAGCAGCTTAAGGGGGCGGGGCACTGAAGCTTTCTTT. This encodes CASSLRGRGTEAFF.